A single sample is the source of the 22 T cell receptor beta chains below, sequenced in a study of blood T cell repertoires in COVID-19. The data were produced by immunoSEQ multiplex PCR, yet TCRdb's version contains in-frame clones alone and is incomplete. The sample contains 300,000 or so clones, about nine tenths of which appear only once. The sequenced material came from peripheral blood. These receptor sequences come from a man between 45 and 60 years old with active or convalescent COVID-19.

The V and J genes are TRBV6-6 and TRBJ1-4, with TRBD1 matching over 7 bases. In germline, CDR1 is MNHNY, CDR2 SVGAGI (reference sequence). V lost 6 bases, J lost 7 bases, and 8 bases stayed unmatched. CDR3 length equals 14 residues. CDR3 region: CASRTGTDVEKLFF. Written as DNA, the CDR3 is TGTGCCAGCAGGACCGGGACAGATGTTGAAAAACTGTTTTTT.

This clone was counted a single time. The chain is built from TRBV4-1 and TRBJ2-1; 10 positions match TRBD2. The CDR3 loop spans 16 amino acids. Germline-derived CDR1 and CDR2 are MGHRA and YSYEKL. The ends lost 0 bases at V and 2 bases at J; junction bases unmatched: 1. DNA for the CDR3: TGCGCCAGCAGCCAAGAGAGCGGGAGGGCCTACAATGAGCAGTTCTTC. This sequence encodes CASSQESGRAYNEQFF.

V and J are TRBV28 and TRBJ1-5, with D unclear. V was clipped by 1 base and J by 5 bases, with 9 bases between them. This CDR3 is 14 amino acids long. Germline CDR1 and CDR2: MDHEN and SYDVKM. CDR3 DNA: TGTGCCAGCAGTTTATTAAACAGATATCAGCCCCAGCATTTT. Encoded protein: CASSLLNRYQPQHF.

The CDR3 protein is CASSIPGLDTEAFF. The CDR3 DNA reads TGTGCCAGTAGTATCCCAGGGCTGGACACTGAAGCTTTCTTT. The chain links TRBV19 to TRBJ1-1, with TRBD1 as a possible D gene (5 bases). The V gene's germline CDR1 is LNHDA and CDR2 SQIVND (reference sequence). Trimming cost V 3 bases and J 3 bases, with 11 bases left between them. The CDR3 is 14 residues long.

This clone was counted once. The V and J genes are TRBV28 and TRBJ1-1; 7 bases are a match to TRBD1. CDR1 and CDR2 from the germline V gene are MDHEN and SYDVKM. The trim removed 3 bases at V and 1 base at J, leaving 2 bases unmatched. The CDR3 consists of 14 residues. CDR3 residues: CASSFDRENTEAFF. DNA for the CDR3: TGTGCCAGCAGTTTCGACAGGGAGAACACTGAAGCTTTCTTT.

This clone was seen a single time. The rearrangement links TRBV9 to TRBJ1-3; D possibly corresponds to TRBD1 (5 bases). Trimming cost V 3 bases and J 2 bases, with 12 bases left between them. CDR3 size: 15 residues. Germline CDR1 reads SGDLS; CDR2 reads YYNGEE. This CDR3 reads CASSGRGSTGNTIYF. CDR3 DNA: TGTGCCAGCAGCGGGCGGGGGTCCACTGGAAACACCATATATTTT.

This sequence joins TRBV7-8 and TRBJ1-5; D is ambiguous. V lost 5 bases and J 0 bases, leaving 14 bases between the germline ends. The CDR3 sequence is 16 residues long. Looked up from germline, CDR1 is SGHVS and CDR2 is FQNEAQ. The CDR3 DNA follows: TGTGCCAGCAGCCCGAGAGTGAGGGATAGCAATCAGCCCCAGCATTTT. It yields the protein CASSPRVRDSNQPQHF.

The chain links TRBV7-3 to TRBJ2-2; 7 nucleotides agree with TRBD2. The CDR3 has 15 residues. V shed 1 base, J shed 5 bases, and the junction held 4 bases outside the gene matches. The germline V gene encodes CDR1 SGHTA and CDR2 FQGTGA. CDR3 nucleotide sequence: TGTGCCAGCAGCTTAATCCGGGAGGAGACCGGGGAGCTGTTTTTT. It is translated as CASSLIREETGELFF.

The CDR3: CASSAGQGPNTGELFF. CDR3 sequence (DNA): TGTGCCAGCAGCGCCGGACAGGGCCCGAACACCGGGGAGCTGTTTTTT. The gene calls are TRBV9 and TRBJ2-2; 8 bases match TRBD1. Trimming at V came to 3 bases and at J to 0 bases, leaving 4 bases not matched to a gene. The CDR3 sequence is 16 residues long. CDR1 is SGDLS, CDR2 YYNGEE, per germline.

J is TRBJ2-5 and V is TRBV28, with 8 bases identical to TRBD2. J was trimmed by 4 bases and V by 5 bases; bases with no gene match: 18. Germline values: CDR1 MDHEN, CDR2 SYDVKM. This CDR3 spans 18 amino acids. The DNA of the CDR3 is TGTGCCAGCAGTCATTACGGGGGGGCCGGGTTCTTGCGAGAGACCCAGTACTTC. It yields the protein CASSHYGGAGFLRETQYF. Using reference TRBV28 and TRBJ2-5 for the parts outside the CDR3, the full variable domain is DVKVTQSSRYLVKRTGEKVFLECVQDMDHENMFWYRQDPGLGLRLIYFSYDVKMKEKGDIPEGYSVSREKKERFSLILESASTNQTSMYLCASSHYGGAGFLRETQYFGPGTRLLVL.

This clone was detected only once. V and J are TRBV30 and TRBJ2-5; D perhaps matches TRBD1 (5 bases). CDR1 and CDR2 from the germline V gene are GTSNPN and SVGIG (reference sequence). The V gene lost 0 bases and the J gene lost 7 bases, with 9 bases spanning the gap. CDR3 size: 12 residues. Here the CDR3 reads CAWSVQVGTQYF. CDR3 DNA sequence: TGTGCCTGGAGTGTACAGGTGGGGACCCAGTACTTC. The full variable domain, its missing parts supplied by reference TRBV30 and TRBJ2-5, is SQTIHQWPATLVQPVGSPLSLECTVEGTSNPNLYWYRQAAGRGLQLLFYSVGIGQISSEVPQNLSASRPQDRQFILSSKKLLLSDSGFYLCAWSVQVGTQYFGPGTRLLVL.

This clone was recorded only once. This chain joins TRBV10-3 and TRBJ2-7; D remains ambiguous. CDR3 length equals 12 residues. Germline values: CDR1 ENHRY, CDR2 SYGVKD. The V gene lost 0 bases and the J gene lost 5 bases, with 5 bases spanning the gap. The CDR3 coding sequence is TGTGCCATCAGTGAGTCTGAGGACGAGCAGTACTTC. As protein: CAISESEDEQYF.

The V gene is TRBV7-3, the J gene TRBJ2-5; D possibly corresponds to TRBD2 (6 bases). Trimming shortened V by 0 bases and J by 2 bases, and 10 bases separated the two germline ends. Per germline, CDR1 SGHTA and CDR2 FQGTGA. This CDR3 is built from 15 residues. CDR3 amino acids: CASSLTLGTQETQYF. In DNA form, the CDR3 reads TGTGCCAGCAGCTTAACTCTCGGGACTCAAGAGACCCAGTACTTC.

The rearrangement links TRBV28 to TRBJ2-7; 11 bases fit TRBD2. The CDR3 is 16 residues long. The V segment lost 2 bases and the J segment 9 bases; nucleotides outside the gene matches: 12. Germline V lookup: CDR1 MDHEN, CDR2 SYDVKM. The CDR3 loop is CASSLSTSGRGEVQYF. The CDR3 DNA reads TGTGCCAGCAGTTTAAGTACTAGCGGGAGAGGAGAGGTGCAGTACTTC.

The chain joins TRBV11-2 to TRBJ2-1; D perhaps matches TRBD2 (7 bases). The CDR3 is 16 residues long. From germline, CDR1 is SGHAT and CDR2 FQNNGV. With 7 bases removed from V and 4 bases from J, the gap between germline ends came to 20 bases. CDR3 sequence: CASKRGRETGYNEQFF. The CDR3 bases are TGTGCCAGCAAACGGGGGCGGGAGACGGGATACAATGAGCAGTTCTTC.

The CDR3 sequence is CASRHSGVYNEQFF. The CDR3 region has the DNA TGTGCCAGCAGACACTCAGGGGTCTACAATGAGCAGTTCTTC. This chain connects TRBV28 to TRBJ2-1; tentative D call: TRBD1 (6 bases). CDR1 and CDR2 from the germline V gene are MDHEN and SYDVKM. Trimming left V 6 bases short and J 3 bases short, with 12 bases between. This CDR3 region has 14 residues.

The rearrangement links TRBV9 to TRBJ2-1; 16 bases map to TRBD2. V lost 0 bases to trimming and J lost 8 bases; unmatched junction nucleotides: 2. Looked up from germline, CDR1 is SGDLS and CDR2 is YYNGEE. The CDR3 covers 16 residues. CDR3 region: CASSVGGLAGGHEQFF. Here the CDR3 DNA reads TGTGCCAGCAGCGTAGGGGGACTAGCGGGAGGGCATGAGCAGTTCTTC.

The rearrangement joins TRBV4-2 to TRBJ2-1, with a tentative D call TRBD1 (5 bases). Trimming took off 5 bases at V and 8 bases at J, with 10 bases between the two ends. This CDR3 has 12 residues. Germline CDR1 and CDR2: LGHNA and YNFKEQ. In nucleotides, the CDR3 is TGTGCCAGCAGCAACCGCAGGGATGAGCAGTTCTTC. It specifies CASSNRRDEQFF.

The chain joins TRBV18 to TRBJ1-5; TRBD1 might be the D (5 bases). V lost 4 bases and J 2 bases, leaving 12 bases between the germline ends. CDR3 size: 15 residues. CDR1 is KGHSH, CDR2 LQKENI, per germline. The CDR3 nucleotides are TGTGCCAGCTCACGTCAGGCAGGGCGCAATCAGCCCCAGCATTTT. Translation gives CASSRQAGRNQPQHF.

The chain couples TRBV6-1 to TRBJ2-1, with a weak D call TRBD2 (6 bases). Germline CDR1 and CDR2: MNHNS and SASEGT. The CDR3 has 15 amino acids. V was trimmed by 2 bases and J by 9 bases, leaving 17 bases between them. The DNA of the CDR3 is TGTGCCAGCAGTGAAATCGGGAGAGGGTGGGCTGAGCAGTTCTTC. Translation: CASSEIGRGWAEQFF.

The chain couples TRBV5-1 to TRBJ1-6; 7 bases fit TRBD1. Germline-derived CDR1 and CDR2 are SGHRS and YFSETQ. J was trimmed by 7 bases and V by 3 bases; bases with no gene match: 7. This CDR3 has 15 residues. This CDR3 is CASSWATGENSPLHF. CDR3 coding DNA: TGCGCCAGCAGCTGGGCCACAGGGGAGAATTCACCCCTCCACTTT.

In DNA form, the CDR3 reads TGCGCCAGCAGCCAAGCAGGGAACGCTAACTATGGCTACACCTTC. It encodes CASSQAGNANYGYTF. J is TRBJ1-2 and V is TRBV4-3; D may be TRBD1 (5 bases). Germline assignment: CDR1 LGHNA and CDR2 YSLEER. CDR3 length equals 15 residues. Trimming pared 1 base from V and 0 bases from J, leaving 9 bases between.